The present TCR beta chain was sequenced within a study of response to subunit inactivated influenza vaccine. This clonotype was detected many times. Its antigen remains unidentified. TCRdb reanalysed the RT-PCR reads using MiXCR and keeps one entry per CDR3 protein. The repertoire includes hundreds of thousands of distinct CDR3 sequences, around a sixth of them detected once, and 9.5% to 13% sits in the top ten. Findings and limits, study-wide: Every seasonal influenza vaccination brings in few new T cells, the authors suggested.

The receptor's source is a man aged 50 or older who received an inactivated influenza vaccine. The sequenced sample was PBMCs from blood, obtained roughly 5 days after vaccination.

The CDR3 protein is CASSAVGPTGELFF. CDR3 in DNA: TGTGCCAGCTCCGCGGTCGGACCCACCGGGGAGCTGTTTTTT. The chain links TRBV12-3 or TRBV12-4 to TRBJ2-2; D unclear. This CDR3 contains 14 residues. V shed 8 bases and J shed 4 bases, with 14 bases lying between them.